The T cell receptor (beta chain) described here comes from a study of T-cell memory formation after mild COVID-19. Study-wide results and caveats: Contracting CD4+ clones were located mainly in CM and EM, and CD8+ clones in EMRA. Proof of SARS-CoV-2 specificity was absent for the second-wave clones that crested on day 37.

This clonotype was detected a few times. As yet, its antigen is unknown. The ends were cut back, 6 bases at V and 0 bases at J, with 8 bases in the middle. Germline loops: CDR1 SGHTA, CDR2 FQGNSA. The CDR3 is 14 amino acids. TCRdb called the 5' RACE reads again in MiXCR, with one record for every CDR3 protein. The repertoire holds more than 350,000 distinct CDR3 sequences, with approximately 15% as singletons. This TCR was recovered from a man between 18 and 35 years old who had mild COVID-19 (a few samples of this study predate the infection). Cell type and time point are not known. The sample was PBMCs or a T cell subset sorted from them (not recorded which). The V gene is TRBV7-2, the J gene TRBJ2-2; no reliable D call. The CDR3 DNA reads as TGTGCCAGCAGTCGGGTTCCGAACACCGGGGAGCTGTTTTTT. It yields the protein CASSRVPNTGELFF.